This T cell receptor beta chain stems from a study of T cells in Graves' hyperthyroidism and ophthalmopathy. Overall study context: Peripheral blood was drawn at first diagnosis, prior to all treatment.

Diagnostic decisions used clinical symptoms, serum thyroxine and TRAb, thyroid ultrasound and orbital computed tomography. This CDR3 is 15 amino acids long. V lost 4 bases, J lost 3 bases, and 6 bases stayed unmatched. Germline V gene lookup returns CDR1 MDHEN and CDR2 SYDVKM. Researchers amplified the TCR beta CDR3 regions from RNA transcripts. When the TCR CDR3 underwent first-round RT-PCR, the HTBI primer set was used. Each CDR3 protein is one row after TCRdb ran MiXCR on the multiplex PCR reads. The sample has some 320,000 distinct CDR3 sequences; roughly 13% are singletons. This clonotype was recorded at least ten times. Its antigen is unknown. Study findings and constraints: The model identified upcoming ophthalmopathy a median approximately six months ahead of onset.

This TCR was sampled from a woman between 40 and 55 years old with Graves' ophthalmopathy. Input material: blood. J is TRBJ2-3 and V is TRBV28; 8 positions agree with TRBD2. CDR3 nucleotides: TGTGCCAGCAGTTCCGTAGCGGGATTAACAGATACGCAGTATTTT. Residues: CASSSVAGLTDTQYF.